Each of the 17 T cell receptor beta chains below was sequenced from the same sample in a study of blood T cell repertoires in COVID-19. The assay was immunoSEQ multiplex PCR, and TCRdb's table has in-frame clones only and misses some. The data show roughly 170,000 clones, approximately 87% seen once. Sequencing input: peripheral blood. The source is a woman aged 65 to 85 with COVID-19, enrolled during active disease.

V usage is TRBV30 and J usage is TRBJ2-3; 11 bases are shared with TRBD2. Germline trimming cut 0 bases from V and 4 bases from J; bases unmatched to any gene: 9. The germline CDR1 and CDR2 sequences are GTSNPN and SVGIG (reference sequence). This CDR3 spans 17 amino acids. The CDR3 loop is CAWSVINSGRVPDTQYF. The CDR3 DNA reads as TGTGCCTGGAGTGTAATTAATAGCGGGAGGGTCCCAGATACGCAGTATTTT.

The gene calls are TRBV11-2 and TRBJ2-1; no definite D call. The CDR3 runs 12 residues. Deletions cut 0 bases from V and 9 bases from J, with 6 bases between. The germline V gene encodes CDR1 SGHAT and CDR2 FQNNGV. CDR3 region: CASSLDPFEQFF. In DNA, the CDR3 is TGTGCCAGCAGCTTAGATCCGTTTGAGCAGTTCTTC.

V gene TRBV5-4 combines with J gene TRBJ2-3; 8 nucleotides align to TRBD2. The V gene's germline CDR1 is SGHNT and CDR2 YYREEE (reference sequence). V gave up 4 bases and J gave up 2 bases; unmatched junction bases: 9. This CDR3 has 16 residues. CDR3 sequence: CASSQPRGGPTDTQYF. Written as DNA, the CDR3 is TGTGCCAGCAGCCAACCCCGGGGGGGACCCACAGATACGCAGTATTTT.

The CDR3 protein is CASSLDGGGGELFF. As DNA, the CDR3 is TGCGCCAGCAGCTTGGACGGCGGAGGAGGGGAGCTGTTTTTT. The chain links TRBV5-1 to TRBJ2-2; the D gene is possibly TRBD2 (5 bases). Trimming removed 0 bases from V and 8 bases from J, with 11 bases in between. The germline V gene has CDR1 SGHRS and CDR2 YFSETQ. CDR3 length: 14 amino acids.

The V call is TRBV28, the J call TRBJ2-1; TRBD2 agrees at 9 bases. The germline V gene has CDR1 MDHEN and CDR2 SYDVKM. Losses at the gene ends were 3 bases for V and 8 bases for J; bases not matched to a gene: 14. This CDR3 contains 17 residues. CDR3 nucleotide sequence: TGTGCCAGCAGTTTCTACCCGGCTAGCGGGGCCAATGATGAGCAGTTCTTC. It encodes CASSFYPASGANDEQFF.

This sequence joins TRBV2 and TRBJ2-2; possibly TRBD2 for D (6 bases). The CDR3 runs 14 residues. Germline V gene lookup returns CDR1 SNHLY and CDR2 FYNNEI. The V end was cut by 8 bases, the J end by 4 bases, with 14 bases between. As DNA, the CDR3 is TGTGCCAGCTTGAAACTAGCCGTCACCGGGGAGCTGTTTTTT. Its protein is CASLKLAVTGELFF.

There are a few counts of this clone. The chain recombines TRBV27 with TRBJ1-5; 7 bases map to TRBD1. The V segment lost 5 bases and the J segment 4 bases; nucleotides outside the gene matches: 11. The germline gives CDR1 MNHEY, CDR2 SMNVEV (reference sequence). This CDR3 comprises 16 residues. This chain's CDR3 is CASSHRLRDRNQPQHF. The DNA of the CDR3 is TGTGCCAGCAGTCACCGCCTCCGGGACAGAAATCAGCCCCAGCATTTT.

The chain combines TRBV18 with TRBJ2-1; possible D gene TRBD1, 5 bases. Germline CDR1 and CDR2: KGHSH and LQKENI. The V and J ends lost 5 bases and 6 bases respectively, with 11 bases between them. This CDR3 is built from 13 residues. CDR3 in amino acids: CASSLQESNEQFF. The DNA of the CDR3 is TGTGCCAGCTCATTACAGGAAAGCAATGAGCAGTTCTTC.

The chain employs TRBV19 and TRBJ2-5; D possibly corresponds to TRBD1 (6 bases). The V gene lost 5 bases and the J gene lost 4 bases, with 14 bases spanning the gap. This CDR3 comprises 14 residues. Per germline, CDR1 LNHDA and CDR2 SQIVND (reference sequence). The CDR3 region is CASSPNRVGETQYF. CDR3 sequence (DNA): TGTGCCAGTAGTCCTAACAGGGTGGGAGAGACCCAGTACTTC.

The genes are TRBV2 and TRBJ2-1, with TRBD2 identical over 12 bases. V was pared by 6 bases and J by 12 bases, with 6 bases of the junction left unmatched. Germline V gene sequence: CDR1 SNHLY, CDR2 FYNNEI. The CDR3 spans 13 residues. The CDR3 DNA sequence: TGTGCCAGCAGGATAGGGACTAGCGGGTCGCAGTTCTTC. As protein: CASRIGTSGSQFF.

The chain links TRBV30 to TRBJ2-7; tentative D call: TRBD1 (6 bases). The V end lost 3 bases, the J end lost 7 bases, and 10 bases lay between the germline ends. This CDR3 is 11 amino acids long. Germline V CDR1 and CDR2: GTSNPN, SVGIG (reference sequence). The CDR3 sequence is CAWRGRGEQYF. The CDR3, as DNA: TGTGCCTGGAGGGGTAGGGGGGAGCAGTACTTC.

This rearrangement joins TRBV27 to TRBJ2-7, with TRBD1 matching 10 bases. The V and J ends lost 7 bases and 1 base, in that order; junction bases with no gene match: 4. The CDR3 length is 14 residues. Germline loops: CDR1 MNHEY, CDR2 SMNVEV (reference sequence). The CDR3 bases are TGTGCCAGCAAACCGGGACAGGGGTCCTACGAGCAGTACTTC. It yields the protein CASKPGQGSYEQYF.

The chain links TRBV4-2 to TRBJ2-1; TRBD1 might be the D (6 bases). The CDR3 loop spans 16 amino acids. The ends were cut back, 8 bases at V and 10 bases at J, with 27 bases in the middle. Germline V gene lookup returns CDR1 LGHNA and CDR2 YNFKEQ. In DNA form, the CDR3 reads TGTGCCAGCGGGGGCCGGGACCACGGTGGGTCAGGGGAGCAGTTCTTC. Encoded protein: CASGGRDHGGSGEQFF.

The chain is built from TRBV7-2 and TRBJ1-5, with 8 nucleotides matching TRBD1. Germline assignment: CDR1 SGHTA and CDR2 FQGNSA. The CDR3 has 16 residues. The junction had 9 bases not matched to a gene; V was cut back by 4 bases and J by 4 bases. The CDR3 loop is CASSSSGRGQNQPQHF. The CDR3 DNA reads TGTGCCAGCAGCTCCTCGGGCAGGGGGCAAAATCAGCCCCAGCATTTT.

CDR3 residues: CASSYSGARDGYTF. The CDR3 coding sequence is TGTGCCAGCAGTTACTCGGGGGCGAGAGATGGCTACACCTTC. The rearrangement joins TRBV6-6 to TRBJ1-2; D might be TRBD1 (6 bases). The CDR3 runs 14 residues. The ends were cut back, 0 bases at V and 6 bases at J, with 11 bases in the middle. CDR1 MNHNY and CDR2 SVGAGI come from the germline V gene (reference sequence).

The chain couples TRBV11-3 to TRBJ2-2; weak D call: TRBD2 (6 bases). The CDR3 is 14 amino acids. Germline CDR1 SGHNT, CDR2 YENEEA. Trimming removed 1 base from V and 5 bases from J, with 8 bases in between. This CDR3 reads CASSLVGSTGELFF. Written as DNA, the CDR3 is TGTGCCAGCAGCTTAGTCGGGAGTACCGGGGAGCTGTTTTTT.

The gene calls are TRBV18 and TRBJ1-5; D unclear. From germline, CDR1 is KGHSH and CDR2 LQKENI. The CDR3 has 15 amino acids. The ends were cut back, 2 bases at V and 4 bases at J, with 12 bases in the middle. CDR3 nucleotides: TGTGCCAGCTCACCAAACGTGGGCCAGAATCAGCCCCAGCATTTT. Its protein is CASSPNVGQNQPQHF.